Sequencing of this T cell receptor (beta chain) was carried out in a study of cytomegalovirus exposure and HLA in healthy donors. The method was immunoSEQ multiplex PCR; TCRdb's version includes in-frame clones alone and lacks a portion of them. The table has some 340,000 clones, about 85% seen once. Broader study findings: The authors listed approximately 160 TCR beta chains as cytomegalovirus-associated. Rarity characterized most TCR sequences, yet some public TCRs appeared in many donors. The tendency of first-cohort TCR clusters to co-occur in the 110 or so validation repertoires emerged from a later analysis.

Worth noting for this clone: Its antigen is unidentified.

Germline V CDR1 and CDR2: GTSNPN, SVGIG (reference sequence). The V gene lost 0 bases and the J gene lost 2 bases, with 14 bases spanning the gap. This CDR3 is built from 15 residues. This clonotype originated in a woman in her twenties or thirties in good health and CMV-seropositive. The chain links TRBV30 to TRBJ2-7; TRBD1 or TRBD2 may be the D gene (5 bases each). Specimen: PBMCs. CDR3 sequence reads: CAWSVKGTPTYEQYF. The CDR3 DNA reads TGTGCCTGGAGTGTAAAGGGGACGCCAACCTACGAGCAGTACTTC.